Listed here are 7 T cell receptor beta chains from one sample, sequenced in a study of a mutant IDH1 vaccine in newly diagnosed glioma. The time point is: week 47, end of study. Vaccination used 300 ug of mutant IDH1 20-mer peptide per dose, with topical imiquimod. These receptors lack a known antigen. The protocol was immunoSEQ multiplex PCR, while the TCRdb copy is restricted to in-frame clones and leaves out a portion. In the table there are tens of thousands of clones, over 75% of which are singletons. Sequencing was performed on PBMCs, taken from a glioma patient whose treatment included an IDH1 peptide vaccine. Every receptor here comes from a man aged 35-49 years with glioma.

The chain is built from TRBV4-3 and TRBJ1-2, with a tentative D call TRBD1 (6 bases). The V gene lost 0 bases and the J gene lost 5 bases, with 19 bases spanning the gap. The CDR3 spans 17 residues. Germline V gene lookup returns CDR1 LGHNA and CDR2 YSLEER. CDR3 bases: TGCGCCAGCAGCCAAGATGACCCTGGGGAGGGGGTGTATGGCTACACCTTC. This sequence encodes CASSQDDPGEGVYGYTF.

The chain joins TRBV4-3 to TRBJ2-3; the D gene is possibly TRBD2 (5 bases). Trimming pared 2 bases from V and 2 bases from J, leaving 11 bases between. Germline V gene sequence: CDR1 LGHNA, CDR2 YSLEER. This CDR3 has 15 amino acids. This CDR3 is CASSQIGLTTDTQYF. CDR3 coding DNA: TGCGCCAGCAGCCAAATAGGACTGACCACAGATACGCAGTATTTT.

The chain links TRBV4-3 to TRBJ2-6; maybe TRBD1 (6 bases). Germline CDR1 LGHNA, CDR2 YSLEER. The CDR3 has 16 residues. Trimming stripped 3 bases from V and 4 bases from J, with 13 bases between. CDR3 sequence: CASSQRTGFGANVLTF. CDR3 DNA: TGCGCCAGCAGCCAGCGTACAGGGTTCGGGGCCAACGTCCTGACTTTC.

V usage is TRBV19 and J usage is TRBJ1-5; D call uncertain. The germline gives CDR1 LNHDA, CDR2 SQIVND (reference sequence). Trimming took 10 bases from V and 0 from J, leaving 16 bases between them. This CDR3 has 15 residues. CDR3 loop: CAKTSPGDSNQPQHF. In DNA, the CDR3 is TGTGCCAAAACATCCCCAGGTGATAGCAATCAGCCCCAGCATTTT.

The chain joins TRBV5-8 to TRBJ1-1; no clear D gene. Per the germline V gene, CDR1 is SGHTS and CDR2 is YDEGEE. The ends were cut back, 2 bases at V and 1 base at J, with 15 bases in the middle. The CDR3 length is 16 residues. CDR3 coding DNA: TGTGCCAGCAGCTTCCGACGTGGGGTGGCGAACACTGAAGCTTTCTTT. Translated: CASSFRRGVANTEAFF.

The chain carries TRBV5-5 and TRBJ2-5; 9 nucleotides match TRBD1. Germline CDR1 SGHKS, CDR2 YYEKEE (reference sequence). Trimming removed 3 bases from V and 2 bases from J; junction bases left unmatched: 5. The CDR3 has 15 amino acids. The CDR3 protein is CASSSGQGYQETQYF. The CDR3 coding sequence is TGTGCCAGCAGCTCAGGACAGGGGTATCAAGAGACCCAGTACTTC.

This chain connects TRBV5-6 to TRBJ2-3; no clear D gene. CDR1 is SGHDT and CDR2 is YYEEEE in the germline V gene. The CDR3 is made up of 14 amino acids. V gave up 0 bases and J gave up 6 bases, with 11 bases separating them. The CDR3 protein is CASSLGLSSDTQYF. The DNA of the CDR3 is TGTGCCAGCAGCTTGGGTCTTTCTTCGGATACGCAGTATTTT.